These T cell receptor beta chains were read from a single sample in a study of blood T cell repertoires in COVID-19. Produced via immunoSEQ multiplex PCR; TCRdb's table is partial and in-frame only. The sample carries under 450,000 clones, 80% to 85% recorded once. The specimen sequenced was PBMCs or T cells enriched from blood (not recorded which). Source of these receptors: a woman aged 50 to 60 who had recovered from COVID-19. Both conserved end residues are part of each CDR3. The D gene is left open where the match is weak. Size tells how often a clone was seen (once, few, many) or the class of an expanded clone, and some rows leave it out.

15,-,TRBV19,TRBJ1-5,-,CASSQRGIGNQPQHF,TGTGCCAGTAGTCAGCGGGGGATTGGCAATCAGCCCCAGCATTTT
13,-,TRBV5-6,TRBJ1-5,-,CASSVGGLQPQHF,TGTGCCAGCAGCGTGGGAGGCCTACAGCCCCAGCATTTT
13,few,TRBV27,TRBJ2-7,-,CASSPKTLGEQYF,TGTGCCAGCAGTCCTAAAACCCTAGGCGAGCAGTACTTC
15,-,TRBV6-6,TRBJ1-2,TRBD1,CASSYSKEGAHGYTF,TGTGCCAGCAGTTACTCGAAGGAGGGGGCTCATGGCTACACCTTC
15,-,TRBV25-1,TRBJ2-7,TRBD1,CASSVSWTGVHEQYF,TGTGCCAGCAGTGTCAGTTGGACAGGGGTCCACGAGCAGTACTTC
15,-,TRBV14,TRBJ1-1,TRBD1,CASSQLTGGFYGAFF,TGTGCCAGCAGCCAATTGACAGGGGGCTTCTATGGGGCTTTCTTT
14,-,TRBV3-1/TRBV3-2,TRBJ2-1,-,CASSQDYSGRGQFF,TGTGCCAGCAGCCAAGATTATTCGGGGCGGGGGCAGTTCTTC
14,-,TRBV9,TRBJ1-2,-,CASSVAGVPGGYTF,TGTGCCAGCAGCGTCGCAGGGGTTCCTGGAGGCTACACCTTC
16,-,TRBV7-6,TRBJ1-5,-,CASSLAGGTGNQPQHF,TGTGCCAGCAGCTTAGCAGGGGGAACGGGCAATCAGCCCCAGCATTTT
14,once,TRBV27,TRBJ2-6,-,CASSLSTGANVLTF,TGTGCCAGCAGTTTGTCAACAGGGGCCAACGTCCTGACTTTC
14,-,TRBV5-1,TRBJ1-1,-,CASSPGQISTEAFF,TGCGCCAGCAGCCCCGGACAGATTAGCACTGAAGCTTTCTTT
13,-,TRBV27,TRBJ1-2,-,CASSLSRGDGYTF,TGTGCCAGCAGTTTATCCCGGGGAGATGGCTACACCTTC
15,-,TRBV5-4,TRBJ1-1,TRBD1,CASSYKTGGLTEAFF,TGTGCCAGCAGCTACAAGACAGGGGGTCTAACTGAAGCTTTCTTT
18,-,TRBV5-8,TRBJ1-2,-,CASSPPVAAAWWTDGYTF,TGTGCCAGCAGCCCACCGGTTGCCGCAGCTTGGTGGACAGATGGCTACACCTTC
12,-,TRBV19,TRBJ1-1,-,CASSFPGLEAFF,TGTGCCAGTAGTTTCCCAGGGTTAGAAGCTTTCTTT
12,-,TRBV5-1,TRBJ1-2,-,CASSTDNYGYTF,TGCGCCAGCAGCACAGATAACTATGGCTACACCTTC
14,once,TRBV7-2,TRBJ2-7,TRBD2,CASSLSPGGYEQYF,TGTGCCAGCAGCTTAAGCCCGGGAGGATACGAGCAGTACTTC
12,-,TRBV28,TRBJ1-2,TRBD1,CATLTGLSGYTF,TGTGCCACATTGACAGGGTTGAGTGGCTACACCTTC
15,-,TRBV6-2/TRBV6-3,TRBJ2-7,TRBD2,CASSGGTSGFYEQYF,TGTGCCAGCAGCGGAGGGACTAGCGGGTTCTACGAGCAGTACTTC
15,-,TRBV23-1,TRBJ2-7,-,CASSQYQREPYEQYF,TGCGCCAGCAGTCAATATCAGAGGGAACCCTACGAGCAGTACTTC
13,-,TRBV12-3/TRBV12-4,TRBJ2-7,-,CASSFLSRYEQYF,TGTGCCAGCAGTTTCCTGTCCCGCTACGAGCAGTACTTC
13,-,TRBV12-3/TRBV12-4,TRBJ1-1,-,CASSATGNTEAFF,TGTGCCAGCAGTGCCACAGGGAACACTGAAGCTTTCTTT